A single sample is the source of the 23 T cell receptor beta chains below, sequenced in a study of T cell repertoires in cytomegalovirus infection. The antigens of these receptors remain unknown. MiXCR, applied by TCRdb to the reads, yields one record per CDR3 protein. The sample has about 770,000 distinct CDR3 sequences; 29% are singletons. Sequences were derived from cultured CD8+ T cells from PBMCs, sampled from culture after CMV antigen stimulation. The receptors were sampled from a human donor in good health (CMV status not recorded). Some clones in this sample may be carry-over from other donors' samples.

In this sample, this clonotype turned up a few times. The CDR3 is CATGGTQGVTDTQYF. The CDR3, as DNA: TGTGCCACTGGCGGGACCCAGGGGGTGACAGATACGCAGTATTTT. The V call is TRBV24-1, the J call TRBJ2-3; D is possibly TRBD1 (7 bases). Per germline, CDR1 KGHDR and CDR2 SFDVKD. This CDR3 has 15 residues. Between the trimmed V and J ends, which lost 10 bases and 3 bases, there was a span of 19 bases.

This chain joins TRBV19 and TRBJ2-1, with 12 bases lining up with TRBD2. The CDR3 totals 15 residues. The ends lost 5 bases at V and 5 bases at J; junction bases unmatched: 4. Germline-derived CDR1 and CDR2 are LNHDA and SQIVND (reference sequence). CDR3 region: CASSFTSGGHNEQFF. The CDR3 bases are TGTGCCAGTAGTTTCACTAGCGGGGGGCACAATGAGCAGTTCTTC.

Written as DNA, the CDR3 is TGCAGTGCTAGTTCCGCAGAGACCTATGGCTACACCTTC. Protein sequence: CSASSAETYGYTF. This chain joins TRBV20-1 and TRBJ1-2; D remains ambiguous. V gave up 3 bases and J gave up 4 bases, with 12 bases separating them. CDR3 length: 13 residues. CDR1 and CDR2 from the germline V gene are DFQATT and SNEGSKA (reference sequence).

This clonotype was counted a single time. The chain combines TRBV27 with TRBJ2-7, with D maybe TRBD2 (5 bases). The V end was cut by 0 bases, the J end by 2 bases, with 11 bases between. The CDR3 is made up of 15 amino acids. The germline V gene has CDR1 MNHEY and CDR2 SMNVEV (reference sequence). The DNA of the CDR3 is TGTGCCAGCAGTTTATCCGCGGGTCGTACCTACGAGCAGTACGTC. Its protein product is CASSLSAGRTYEQYV.

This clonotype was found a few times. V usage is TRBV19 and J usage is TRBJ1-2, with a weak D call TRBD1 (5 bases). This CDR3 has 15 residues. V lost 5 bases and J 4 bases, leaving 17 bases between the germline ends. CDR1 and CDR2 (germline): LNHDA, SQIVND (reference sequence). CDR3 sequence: CASSPSTWDGYGYTF. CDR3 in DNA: TGTGCCAGTAGTCCTTCTACATGGGACGGCTATGGCTACACCTTC. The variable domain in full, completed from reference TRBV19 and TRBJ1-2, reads DGGITQSPKYLFRKEGQNVTLSCEQNLNHDAMYWYRQDPGQGLRLIYYSQIVNDFQKGDIAEGYSVSREKKESFPLTVTSAQKNPTAFYLCASSPSTWDGYGYTFGSGTRLTVV.

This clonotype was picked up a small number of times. The CDR3 DNA sequence: TGTGCCAGCACCCAAGCGGGGTGGGACGAGCAGTACTTC. It translates to CASTQAGWDEQYF. The rearrangement links TRBV27 to TRBJ2-7, with 7 bases lining up with TRBD2. The CDR3 runs 13 residues. Germline V gene data show CDR1 as MNHEY and CDR2 as SMNVEV (reference sequence). The J segment lost 5 bases and the V segment lost 7 bases, leaving 8 bases of the junction unmatched.

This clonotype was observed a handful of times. CDR3 nucleotide sequence: TGTGCCAGCAGTGAAGCCGCCAGGGCCTCCTACAATGAGCAGTTCTTC. Its translation: CASSEAARASYNEQFF. The chain is built from TRBV2 and TRBJ2-1, with D possibly matching TRBD1 (5 bases). CDR3 size: 16 residues. The V gene lost 0 bases and the J gene lost 0 bases, with 9 bases spanning the gap. CDR1 is SNHLY, CDR2 FYNNEI, per germline. The full variable domain, with the rest looked up from reference TRBV2 and TRBJ2-1, is EPEVTQTPSHQVTQMGQEVILRCVPISNHLYFYWYRQILGQKVEFLVSFYNNEISEKSEIFDDQFSVERPDGSNFTLKIRSTKLEDSAMYFCASSEAARASYNEQFFGPGTRLTVL.

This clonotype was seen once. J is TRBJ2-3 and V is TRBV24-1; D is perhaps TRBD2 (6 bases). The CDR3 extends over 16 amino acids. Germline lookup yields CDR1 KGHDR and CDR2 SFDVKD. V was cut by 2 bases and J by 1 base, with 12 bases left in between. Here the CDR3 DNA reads TGTGCCACCAGTGATTCCGGGGCTAGCGGCACAGATACGCAGTATTTT. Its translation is CATSDSGASGTDTQYF.

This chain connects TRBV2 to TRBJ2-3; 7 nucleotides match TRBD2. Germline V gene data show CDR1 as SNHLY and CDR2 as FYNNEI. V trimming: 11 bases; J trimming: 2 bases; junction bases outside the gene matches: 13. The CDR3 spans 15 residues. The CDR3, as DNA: TGTGCCGGCCAACCCCGGGACTATGACACAGATACGCAGTATTTT. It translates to CAGQPRDYDTDTQYF.

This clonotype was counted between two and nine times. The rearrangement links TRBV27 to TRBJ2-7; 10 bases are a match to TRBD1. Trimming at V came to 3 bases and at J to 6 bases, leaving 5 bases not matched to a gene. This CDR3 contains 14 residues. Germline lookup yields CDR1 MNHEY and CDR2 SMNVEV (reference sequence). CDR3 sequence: CASSFGTGEIEQYF. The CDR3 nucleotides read TGTGCCAGCAGTTTTGGGACAGGGGAAATCGAGCAGTACTTC.

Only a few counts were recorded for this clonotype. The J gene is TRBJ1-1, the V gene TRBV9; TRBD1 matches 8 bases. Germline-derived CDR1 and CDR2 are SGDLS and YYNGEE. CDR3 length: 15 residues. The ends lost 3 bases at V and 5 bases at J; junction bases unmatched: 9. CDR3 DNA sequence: TGTGCCAGCAGCGAATGGACAGGGCCGGCGACTGAAGCTTTCTTT. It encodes CASSEWTGPATEAFF.

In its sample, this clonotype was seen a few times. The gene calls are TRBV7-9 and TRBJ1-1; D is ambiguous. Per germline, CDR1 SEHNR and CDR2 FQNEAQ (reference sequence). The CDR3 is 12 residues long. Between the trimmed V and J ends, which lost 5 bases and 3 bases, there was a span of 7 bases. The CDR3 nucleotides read TGTGCCAGCAGCATTGGAGACACTGAAGCTTTCTTT. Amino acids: CASSIGDTEAFF.

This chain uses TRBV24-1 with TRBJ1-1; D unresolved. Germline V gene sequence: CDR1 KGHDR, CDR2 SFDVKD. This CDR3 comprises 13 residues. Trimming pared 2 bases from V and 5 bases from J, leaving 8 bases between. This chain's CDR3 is CATSDYRGTEAFF. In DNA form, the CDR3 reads TGTGCCACCAGTGATTACCGAGGGACTGAAGCTTTCTTT.

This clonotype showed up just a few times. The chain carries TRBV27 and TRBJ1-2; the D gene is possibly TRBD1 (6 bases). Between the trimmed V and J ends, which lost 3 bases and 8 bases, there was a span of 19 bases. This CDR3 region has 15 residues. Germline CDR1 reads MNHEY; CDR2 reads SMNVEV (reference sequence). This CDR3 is CASSLGHPGVNGYTF. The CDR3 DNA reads TGTGCCAGCAGTTTGGGGCACCCAGGGGTGAACGGCTACACCTTC.

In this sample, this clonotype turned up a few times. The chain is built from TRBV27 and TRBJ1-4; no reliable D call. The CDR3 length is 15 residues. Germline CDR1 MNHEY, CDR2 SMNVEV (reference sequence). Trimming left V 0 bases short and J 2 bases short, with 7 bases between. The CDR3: CASSLSQGTNEKLFF. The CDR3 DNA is TGTGCCAGCAGTTTATCACAAGGCACTAATGAAAAACTGTTTTTT.

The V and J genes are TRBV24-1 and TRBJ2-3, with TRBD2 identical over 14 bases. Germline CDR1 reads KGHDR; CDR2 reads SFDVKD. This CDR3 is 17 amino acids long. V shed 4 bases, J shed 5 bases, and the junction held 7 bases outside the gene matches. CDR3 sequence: CATSDPTSGGERDTQYF. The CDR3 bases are TGTGCCACCAGTGACCCGACTAGCGGGGGGGAGAGAGATACGCAGTATTTT.

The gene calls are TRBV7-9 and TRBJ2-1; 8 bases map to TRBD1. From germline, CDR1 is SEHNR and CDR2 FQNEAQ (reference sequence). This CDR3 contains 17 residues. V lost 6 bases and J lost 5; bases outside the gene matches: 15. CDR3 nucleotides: TGTGCCAGCAGAGGGACAGGCGATAGCCGCACTGACAATGAGCAGTTCTTC. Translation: CASRGTGDSRTDNEQFF.

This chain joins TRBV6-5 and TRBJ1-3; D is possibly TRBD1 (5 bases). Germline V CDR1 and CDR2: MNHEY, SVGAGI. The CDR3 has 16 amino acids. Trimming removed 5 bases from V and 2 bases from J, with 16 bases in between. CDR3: CASSADPQGAGNTIYF. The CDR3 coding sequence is TGTGCCAGCAGTGCAGATCCCCAAGGGGCTGGAAACACCATATATTTT.

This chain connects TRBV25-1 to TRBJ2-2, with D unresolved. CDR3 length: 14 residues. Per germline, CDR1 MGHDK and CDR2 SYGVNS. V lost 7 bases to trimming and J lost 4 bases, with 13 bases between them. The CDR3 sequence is CASNPPPVTGELFF. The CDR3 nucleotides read TGTGCCAGCAATCCCCCCCCGGTCACCGGGGAGCTGTTTTTT.

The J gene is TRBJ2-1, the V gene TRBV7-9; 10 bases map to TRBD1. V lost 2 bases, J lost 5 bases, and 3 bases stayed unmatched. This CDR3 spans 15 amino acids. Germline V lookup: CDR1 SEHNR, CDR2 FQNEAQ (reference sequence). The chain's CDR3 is CASSLWGTGDNEQFF. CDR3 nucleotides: TGTGCCAGCAGCTTATGGGGGACAGGGGACAATGAGCAGTTCTTC.

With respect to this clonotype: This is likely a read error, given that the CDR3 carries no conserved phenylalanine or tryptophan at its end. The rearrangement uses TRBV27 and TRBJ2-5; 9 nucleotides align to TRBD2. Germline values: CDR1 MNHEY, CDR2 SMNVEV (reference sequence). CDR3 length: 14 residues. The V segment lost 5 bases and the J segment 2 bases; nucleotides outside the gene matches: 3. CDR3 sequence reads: CASSLGLAQETQYL. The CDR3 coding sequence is TGTGCCAGCAGTCTGGGACTAGCACAAGAGACCCAGTACCTC.

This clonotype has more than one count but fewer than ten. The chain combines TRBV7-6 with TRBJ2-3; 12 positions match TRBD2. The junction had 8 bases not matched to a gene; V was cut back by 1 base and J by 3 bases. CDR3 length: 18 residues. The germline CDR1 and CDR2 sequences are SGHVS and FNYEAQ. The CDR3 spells CASSLVARLAGETDTQYF. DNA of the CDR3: TGTGCCAGCAGCTTAGTCGCGAGACTAGCGGGGGAAACAGATACGCAGTATTTT.

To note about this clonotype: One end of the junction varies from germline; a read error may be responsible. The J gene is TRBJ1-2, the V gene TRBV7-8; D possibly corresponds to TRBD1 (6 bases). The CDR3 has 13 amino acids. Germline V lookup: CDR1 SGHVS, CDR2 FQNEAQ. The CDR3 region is CASSHRAFYDYTF. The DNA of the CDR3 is TGTGCCAGCAGCCACAGGGCCTTCTATGACTACACCTTC.